Shown below are 29 T cell receptor beta chains from a single sample sequenced in a study of blood T cell repertoires in COVID-19. Clones were sequenced by immunoSEQ multiplex PCR, and TCRdb holds only the in-frame ones, with some missing. This table has 100,000 to 150,000 clones, more than 85% appearing once. Sequencing used peripheral blood. The receptors were sampled from a man in his forties or fifties with active or convalescent COVID-19.

V is TRBV24-1 and J is TRBJ2-3; 12 nucleotides align to TRBD2. The germline CDR1 and CDR2 sequences are KGHDR and SFDVKD. There are 18 residues in the CDR3. The J segment lost 0 bases and the V segment lost 4 bases, leaving 7 bases of the junction unmatched. The CDR3 loop reads CATSDRGTSGFSTDTQYF. The CDR3 DNA reads TGTGCCACCAGTGACCGAGGGACTAGCGGGTTTAGCACAGATACGCAGTATTTT.

V and J are TRBV6-5 and TRBJ2-7; TRBD1 might be the D (5 bases). V was cut by 1 base and J by 6 bases, with 10 bases left in between. Germline V CDR1 and CDR2: MNHEY, SVGAGI. This CDR3 spans 13 amino acids. The CDR3 nucleotides are TGTGCCAGCAGTTACTTACAGGCTTTCGAGCAGTACTTC. Translation gives CASSYLQAFEQYF.

V is TRBV2 and J is TRBJ2-7; 9 bases are a match to TRBD2. CDR1 and CDR2 from the germline V gene are SNHLY and FYNNEI. CDR3 length equals 17 residues. V shed 5 bases and J 6 bases; nucleotides not matched to a gene: 17. CDR3 nucleotide sequence: TGTGCCAGCAGTCCCCCCCGCTCTAGCGGGATACTACGCGAGCAGTACTTC. This encodes CASSPPRSSGILREQYF.

CDR3 in DNA: TGTGCCAGCAGCAGACACAGGGGGTTAAGCACAGATACGCAGTATTTT. It specifies CASSRHRGLSTDTQYF. J is TRBJ2-3 and V is TRBV21-1; the table's D call, TRBD1, was not checked against the DNA. TRBV21-1 is a recognized pseudogene. The CDR3 contains 16 residues.

The rearrangement links TRBV28 to TRBJ1-2, with D possibly TRBD1 on 6 matching bases. This CDR3 contains 12 residues. CDR1 is MDHEN and CDR2 is SYDVKM in the germline V gene. V shed 7 bases and J shed 8 bases, with 14 bases lying between them. CDR3 amino acids: CASNSQGRGYTF. CDR3 nucleotide sequence: TGTGCCAGCAATTCACAGGGTCGAGGCTACACCTTC.

This sequence joins TRBV30 and TRBJ2-2; TRBD2 might be the D (5 bases). The V gene's germline CDR1 is GTSNPN and CDR2 SVGIG (reference sequence). Trimming pared 5 bases from V and 6 bases from J, leaving 13 bases between. The CDR3 runs 13 residues. The CDR3 here is CAWARGFPGELFF. The CDR3 nucleotides are TGTGCCTGGGCCCGAGGGTTCCCCGGGGAGCTGTTTTTT.

V is TRBV19 and J is TRBJ2-2, with D hard to call. The CDR3 runs 13 residues. Germline CDR1 LNHDA, CDR2 SQIVND (reference sequence). Between the trimmed V and J ends, which lost 3 bases and 1 base, there was a span of 3 bases. The CDR3 nucleotides read TGTGCCAGTAGTATCCTGAACACCGGGGAGCTGTTTTTT. This translates into CASSILNTGELFF.

The chain combines TRBV10-3 with TRBJ2-1; 7 nucleotides match TRBD1. This CDR3 has 14 amino acids. With 10 bases clipped from V and 6 bases from J, the junction kept 12 bases outside the gene matches. CDR1 is ENHRY and CDR2 is SYGVKD in the germline V gene. The CDR3 sequence: CATAGGLRFNEQFF. CDR3 DNA sequence: TGTGCCACGGCAGGGGGTCTGAGATTCAATGAGCAGTTCTTC.

The genes are TRBV12-3 or TRBV12-4 and TRBJ2-2, with D hard to call. The CDR3 spans 13 residues. V was shortened by 6 bases and J by 6 bases, with 11 bases between the two germline ends. CDR3 sequence reads: CASRQTRSGELFF. The CDR3 DNA sequence: TGTGCCAGCAGGCAGACTCGATCCGGGGAGCTGTTTTTT.

The chain carries TRBV6-5 and TRBJ1-3; no clear D gene. The CDR3 has 16 residues. V was pared by 2 bases and J by 0 bases, with 11 bases between. CDR1 and CDR2 (germline): MNHEY, SVGAGI. In DNA, the CDR3 is TGTGCCAGCAGTTACGAGGTTCCTTACTCTGGAAACACCATATATTTT. Its protein product is CASSYEVPYSGNTIYF.

The chain links TRBV27 to TRBJ1-2; the match to TRBD1 covers 9 bases. This CDR3 comprises 13 residues. Germline-derived CDR1 and CDR2 are MNHEY and SMNVEV (reference sequence). After removal of 4 bases from V and 5 bases from J, the junction contained 2 bases not matched to a gene. CDR3 residues: CASSSGQGYGYTF. CDR3 in DNA: TGTGCCAGCAGTTCGGGACAGGGTTATGGCTACACCTTC.

The chain recombines TRBV27 with TRBJ2-5; D is unclear. CDR1 and CDR2 (germline): MNHEY, SMNVEV (reference sequence). Trimming cost V 3 bases and J 13 bases, with 18 bases left between them. The CDR3 consists of 13 residues. DNA of the CDR3: TGTGCCAGCAGTTTGACCGGCGGCCCCGGCCCGTACTTC. Amino acids: CASSLTGGPGPYF.

The chain recombines TRBV18 with TRBJ2-3; 8 nucleotides align to TRBD2. V shed 0 bases and J 6 bases; nucleotides not matched to a gene: 2. CDR1 and CDR2 from the germline V gene are KGHSH and LQKENI. There are 14 residues in the CDR3. The CDR3 region has the DNA TGTGCCAGCTCACCACCAGCGGGAGATGATACGCAGTATTTT. This encodes CASSPPAGDDTQYF. The complete variable domain, with remaining parts taken from reference TRBV18 and TRBJ2-3, reads NAGVMQNPRHLVRRRGQEARLRCSPMKGHSHVYWYRQLPEEGLKFMVYLQKENIIDESGMPKERFSAEFPKEGPSILRIQQVVRGDSAAYFCASSPPAGDDTQYFGPGTRLTVL.

The chain links TRBV6-1 to TRBJ1-2; possible D gene TRBD1, 6 bases. V was pared by 2 bases and J by 4 bases, with 14 bases between. Germline V lookup: CDR1 MNHNS, CDR2 SASEGT. There are 15 residues in the CDR3. The CDR3 DNA reads TGTGCCAGCAGTGAAATAAACAGGGAAAGCTATGGCTACACCTTC. Protein: CASSEINRESYGYTF.

The chain is built from TRBV6-4 and TRBJ2-3, with D perhaps TRBD1 (6 bases). CDR1 and CDR2 from the germline V gene are MRHNA and SNTAGT. The CDR3 consists of 12 residues. Trimming stripped 3 bases from V and 5 bases from J, with 6 bases between. The CDR3, as DNA: TGTGCCAGCAGTGAAGGGGGAGATACGCAGTATTTT. Translating it yields CASSEGGDTQYF.

This rearrangement joins TRBV19 to TRBJ2-5; 7 bases are shared with TRBD2. J lost 2 bases, V lost 5 bases, and 5 bases had no gene match. The CDR3 length is 14 residues. Germline loops: CDR1 LNHDA, CDR2 SQIVND (reference sequence). The CDR3 loop is CASSQRGPQETQYF. CDR3 coding DNA: TGTGCCAGTAGTCAGCGGGGTCCGCAAGAGACCCAGTACTTC.

V and J are TRBV6-1 and TRBJ2-7, with D hard to call. The V gene lost 2 bases and the J gene lost 0 bases, with 14 bases spanning the gap. Germline CDR1 MNHNS, CDR2 SASEGT. The CDR3 has 16 residues. The CDR3 sequence is CASSEIVIAPSYEQYF. In nucleotides, the CDR3 is TGTGCCAGCAGTGAAATCGTAATAGCACCCTCCTACGAGCAGTACTTC.

A single count supports this clone. The chain joins TRBV6-1 to TRBJ2-5; 11 positions match TRBD2. Trimming cost V 4 bases and J 4 bases; bases outside gene matches: 8. The CDR3 has 16 residues. Germline lookup yields CDR1 MNHNS and CDR2 SASEGT. CDR3 sequence reads: CASSGQGSGRGETQYF. CDR3 nucleotides: TGTGCCAGCAGTGGACAGGGTAGCGGGAGGGGAGAGACCCAGTACTTC.

This rearrangement joins TRBV15 to TRBJ1-3; D might be TRBD1 (6 bases). The CDR3 runs 14 residues. Trimming pared 6 bases from V and 0 bases from J, leaving 9 bases between. Germline V gene data show CDR1 as LNHNV and CDR2 as YYDKDF (reference sequence). The CDR3 spells CATRGAGSGNTIYF. The CDR3 DNA follows: TGTGCCACCAGGGGGGCGGGCTCTGGAAACACCATATATTTT.

The rearrangement links TRBV5-1 to TRBJ2-7; 10 bases match TRBD2. After removal of 1 base from V and 4 bases from J, the junction contained 8 bases not matched to a gene. Per germline, CDR1 SGHRS and CDR2 YFSETQ. This CDR3 region has 16 residues. CDR3 residues: CASSLSFGTSVYEQYF. CDR3 DNA: TGCGCCAGCAGCTTGTCGTTTGGGACTAGCGTTTACGAGCAGTACTTC.

The chain employs TRBV5-1 and TRBJ2-3; D is undetermined. The germline V gene encodes CDR1 SGHRS and CDR2 YFSETQ. The CDR3 covers 13 residues. Trimming shortened V by 0 bases and J by 1 base, and 3 bases separated the two germline ends. The DNA for the CDR3 is TGCGCCAGCAGCTTGGTAGGCACAGATACGCAGTATTTT. As protein: CASSLVGTDTQYF. Full variable domain (remainder filled in from reference TRBV5-1 and TRBJ2-3): KAGVTQTPRYLIKTRGQQVTLSCSPISGHRSVSWYQQTPGQGLQFLFEYFSETQRNKGNFPGRFSGRQFSNSRSEMNVSTLELGDSALYLCASSLVGTDTQYFGPGTRLTVL.

The chain combines TRBV12-5 with TRBJ1-3; TRBD1 matches at 10 bases. Trimming removed 1 base from V and 5 bases from J; junction bases left unmatched: 2. There are 15 residues in the CDR3. The germline V gene has CDR1 LGHNT and CDR2 FRNRAP. CDR3 in amino acids: CASGLGDRGRNTIYF. CDR3 DNA: TGTGCTAGTGGTTTGGGGGACAGGGGTAGAAACACCATATATTTT.

The chain carries TRBV19 and TRBJ1-2; D possibly corresponds to TRBD1 (6 bases). Germline V CDR1 and CDR2: LNHDA, SQIVND (reference sequence). Trimming removed 9 bases from V and 0 bases from J, with 17 bases in between. The CDR3 consists of 15 residues. The CDR3 reads CASGTGKTTNYGYTF. CDR3 coding DNA: TGTGCCAGCGGAACAGGGAAGACGACTAACTATGGCTACACCTTC.

V usage is TRBV7-8 and J usage is TRBJ1-3, with 10 nucleotides matching TRBD1. Germline V gives CDR1 SGHVS, CDR2 FQNEAQ. The J segment lost 8 bases and the V segment lost 5 bases, leaving 12 bases of the junction unmatched. The CDR3 sequence is 16 residues long. In DNA, the CDR3 is TGTGCCAGCAGCCACCGAATGACAGGGGGCGCTGACACCATATATTTT. It is translated as CASSHRMTGGADTIYF.

The rearrangement links TRBV5-8 to TRBJ1-5; no firm D call. CDR3 size: 14 residues. Trimming cost V 4 bases and J 7 bases, with 15 bases left between them. The germline CDR1 and CDR2 sequences are SGHTS and YDEGEE. CDR3 nucleotides: TGTGCCAGCAGCCCCGACGGGGTTTTGCAGCCCCAGCATTTT. This gives the protein CASSPDGVLQPQHF.

The V call is TRBV18, the J call TRBJ1-1, with D possibly TRBD1 on 6 matching bases. The germline V and J ends were trimmed by 3 bases and 1 base, with 15 bases remaining between them. Germline-derived CDR1 and CDR2 are KGHSH and LQKENI. The CDR3 loop spans 16 amino acids. CDR3 in amino acids: CASSPATDRTNTEAFF. The CDR3 region has the DNA TGTGCCAGCTCACCCGCTACCGACAGGACGAACACTGAAGCTTTCTTT.

The gene calls are TRBV5-4 and TRBJ2-7; 10 bases map to TRBD2. CDR1 and CDR2 (germline): SGHNT, YYREEE (reference sequence). This CDR3 has 16 residues. The trim removed 0 bases at V and 6 bases at J, leaving 9 bases unmatched. CDR3 region: CASSLGLAGVYREQYF. In DNA form, the CDR3 reads TGTGCCAGCAGCTTGGGGCTAGCGGGAGTTTACCGCGAGCAGTACTTC.

In the case of this clone: Other DNA variants within this sample encode the same CDR3. This chain joins TRBV27 and TRBJ2-3, with D possibly TRBD1 on 6 matching bases. CDR3 length: 14 amino acids. V gave up 2 bases and J gave up 3 bases, with 9 bases separating them. The germline V gene encodes CDR1 MNHEY and CDR2 SMNVEV (reference sequence). In nucleotides, the CDR3 is TGTGCCAGCAGTTTAGGGGGCCGGACAGATACGCAGTATTTT. Encoded protein: CASSLGGRTDTQYF.

The gene calls are TRBV6-2 or TRBV6-3 and TRBJ2-3, with D perhaps TRBD2 (6 bases). The germline V gene has CDR1 MNHEY and CDR2 SVGEGT. The CDR3 loop spans 15 amino acids. V was pared by 2 bases and J by 2 bases, with 11 bases between. DNA of the CDR3: TGTGCCAGCAGTTACGATGCGGGGTCCACAGATACGCAGTATTTT. It specifies CASSYDAGSTDTQYF.